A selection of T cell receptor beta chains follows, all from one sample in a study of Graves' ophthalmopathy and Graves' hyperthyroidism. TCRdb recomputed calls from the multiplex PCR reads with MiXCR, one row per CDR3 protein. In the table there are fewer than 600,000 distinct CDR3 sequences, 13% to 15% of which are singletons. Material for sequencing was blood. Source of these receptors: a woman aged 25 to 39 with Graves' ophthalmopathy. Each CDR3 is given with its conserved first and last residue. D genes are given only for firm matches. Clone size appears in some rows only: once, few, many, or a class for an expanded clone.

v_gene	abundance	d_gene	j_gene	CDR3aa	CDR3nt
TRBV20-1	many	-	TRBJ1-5	CSAGPPPGNSNQPQHF	TGCAGTGCAGGACCACCCCCAGGGAATAGCAATCAGCCCCAGCATTTT
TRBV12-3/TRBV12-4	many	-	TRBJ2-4	CASSFGGRNIQYF	TGTGCCAGCAGTTTTGGTGGAAGAAACATTCAGTACTTC
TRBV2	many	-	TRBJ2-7	CASIYSVSFSYEQYF	TGTGCCAGCATCTATTCGGTATCCTTTTCCTACGAGCAGTACTTC
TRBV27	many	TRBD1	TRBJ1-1	CASRYISRTGVFLTEAFF	TGTGCCAGCAGATATATTTCGCGGACAGGGGTTTTTCTCACTGAAGCTTTCTTT
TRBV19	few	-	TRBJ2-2	CASRVTGGTGELFF	TGTGCCAGTAGGGTGACAGGTGGCACCGGGGAGCTGTTTTTT
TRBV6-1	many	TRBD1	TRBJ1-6	CASRTGNSPLHF	TGTGCCAGCAGGACAGGGAATTCACCCCTCCACTTT
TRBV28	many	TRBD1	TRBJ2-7	CASSFVRAGGYEQYF	TGTGCCAGCAGTTTCGTCAGGGCAGGGGGCTACGAGCAGTACTTC
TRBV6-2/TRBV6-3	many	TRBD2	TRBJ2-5	CASIPLLAGAGETQYF	TGTGCCAGCATCCCGCTACTAGCGGGGGCCGGGGAGACCCAGTACTTC
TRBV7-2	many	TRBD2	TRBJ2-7	CASSKREGTMTRRYF	TGTGCCAGCAGCAAGCGGGAGGGCACGATGACCCGGCGGTACTTC
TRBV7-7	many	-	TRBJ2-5	CASSLGAGVETQYF	TGTGCTAGCAGCTTAGGGGCAGGGGTTGAGACCCAGTACTTC
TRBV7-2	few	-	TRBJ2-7	CASSTTGTTDYEQYF	TGTGCCAGCAGCACTACCGGGACAACCGACTACGAGCAGTACTTC
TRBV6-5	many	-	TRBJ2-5	CASSYGQKEGTQYF	TGTGCCAGCAGTTACGGCCAGAAAGAGGGGACCCAGTACTTC
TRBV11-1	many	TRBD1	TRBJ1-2	CASSLADRGSSYGYTF	TGTGCCAGCAGCTTAGCGGACAGGGGAAGTAGCTATGGCTACACCTTC
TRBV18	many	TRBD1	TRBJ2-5	CASSPSAGGETQYF	TGTGCCAGCTCACCCTCCGCAGGGGGAGAGACCCAGTACTTC
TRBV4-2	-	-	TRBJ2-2	CASSQEYRNTGELFF	TGTGCCAGCAGCCAAGAGTACAGGAACACCGGGGAGCTGTTTTTT
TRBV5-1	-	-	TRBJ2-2	CASSNGGGGTGELFF	TGCGCCAGCAGCAATGGAGGAGGGGGCACCGGGGAGCTGTTTTTT
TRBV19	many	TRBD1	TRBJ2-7	CASSLRNRGYEQYF	TGTGCCAGTAGCCTAAGGAACAGGGGGTACGAGCAGTACTTC
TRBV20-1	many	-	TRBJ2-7	CSASKREYYEQYF	TGCAGTGCTAGTAAGAGGGAATACTACGAGCAGTACTTC
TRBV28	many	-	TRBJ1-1	CASSSVPVWTEAFF	TGTGCCAGCAGTTCTGTCCCAGTTTGGACTGAAGCTTTCTTT
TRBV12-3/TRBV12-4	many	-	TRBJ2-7	CASSPAVYEQYF	TGTGCCAGCAGCCCCGCCGTCTACGAGCAGTACTTC
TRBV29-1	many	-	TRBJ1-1	CSVEGARWNTEAFF	TGCAGCGTTGAGGGGGCTAGGTGGAACACTGAAGCTTTCTTT
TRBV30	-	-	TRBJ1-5	CAWSSQNQPQHF	TGTGCCTGGAGCTCTCAAAATCAGCCCCAGCATTTT
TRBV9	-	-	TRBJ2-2	CASSVVPPGNTGELFF	TGTGCCAGCAGCGTAGTACCCCCGGGGAACACCGGGGAGCTGTTTTTT
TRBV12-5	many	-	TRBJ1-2	CASGFSSRGDGYTF	TGTGCTAGTGGTTTTTCTTCCCGGGGAGATGGCTACACCTTC
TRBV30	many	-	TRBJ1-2	CAKLDSIYGYTF	TGTGCCAAATTGGACTCGATCTATGGCTACACCTTC
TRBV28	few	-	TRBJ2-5	CASRPPAEETQYF	TGTGCCAGCAGACCCCCGGCGGAAGAGACCCAGTACTTC
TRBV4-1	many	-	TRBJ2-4	CASSQDPLSNIQYF	TGCGCCAGCAGCCAAGATCCACTGTCGAACATTCAGTACTTC
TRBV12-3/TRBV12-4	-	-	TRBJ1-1	CASTWETGRTEAFF	TGTGCCAGCACCTGGGAGACAGGTCGGACTGAAGCTTTCTTT
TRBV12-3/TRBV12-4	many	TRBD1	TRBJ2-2	CASTATGVTGELFF	TGTGCCAGCACCGCGACAGGGGTCACCGGGGAGCTGTTTTTT
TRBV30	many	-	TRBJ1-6	CAWSTTPRVNSPLHF	TGTGCCTGGAGTACCACACCGAGGGTAAATTCACCCCTCCACTTT
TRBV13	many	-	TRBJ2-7	CASSLSSSVVYEQYF	TGTGCCAGCAGCTTGTCGTCGAGCGTGGTCTACGAGCAGTACTTC